The next 24 T cell receptor beta chains were all read from a single sample in a study of human T cells and chemical hapten exposure. Time point meaning: patch test 2, 6 weeks after DPC sensitization. The treatment here: therapeutic diphenylcyclopropenone sensitization with weekly scalp DPC. TCRdb independently ran MiXCR on the RACE reads; one entry per CDR3 protein. The sample has about 400,000 distinct CDR3 sequences, around 6% seen once. The material sequenced was whole blood, taken in connection with sensitization to the hapten diphenylcyclopropenone (DPC). These receptors came from a woman aged 18-29 years with alopecia areata. Some clones in this sample may be carry-over from other donors' samples.

This clonotype was detected a few times. The chain has TRBV5-1 and TRBJ1-6, with 9 bases identical to TRBD1. V lost 0 bases and J lost 1; bases outside the gene matches: 2. Germline assignment: CDR1 SGHRS and CDR2 YFSETQ. This CDR3 spans 17 amino acids. DNA of the CDR3: TGCGCCAGCAGCTTGGAGACAGGGGGGTCCTATAATTCACCCCTCCACTTT. Translated: CASSLETGGSYNSPLHF.

Only a few counts were recorded for this clonotype. The chain couples TRBV27 to TRBJ2-7; 7 bases line up with TRBD1. This CDR3 has 15 amino acids. CDR1 is MNHEY, CDR2 SMNVEV, per germline (reference sequence). The trim removed 2 bases at V and 9 bases at J, leaving 13 bases unmatched. The CDR3 region is CASSLRQGVGEVQYF. In nucleotides, the CDR3 is TGTGCCAGCAGTTTACGCCAGGGGGTAGGAGAGGTGCAGTACTTC.

This clonotype was counted a few times. This sequence joins TRBV12-3 or TRBV12-4 and TRBJ2-4, with D maybe TRBD1 (6 bases). The V and J ends lost 5 bases and 14 bases respectively, with 19 bases between them. This CDR3 contains 13 residues. The CDR3 DNA sequence: TGTGCCAGCAGTAAGACAGTAAAGGGGGAAGAGTACTTC. It translates to CASSKTVKGEEYF.

This clonotype showed up many times. V gene TRBV11-2 combines with J gene TRBJ2-3; no firm D call. Germline CDR1 and CDR2: SGHAT and FQNNGV. The CDR3 has 11 residues. V dropped 5 bases and J dropped 9 bases, with 9 bases sitting between them. This chain's CDR3 is CASSLSNTQYF. In nucleotides, the CDR3 is TGTGCCAGCAGCCTATCCAACACGCAGTATTTT.

This clonotype was seen repeatedly, ten times or more. J is TRBJ1-1 and V is TRBV11-2; 7 nucleotides agree with TRBD1. The germline gives CDR1 SGHAT, CDR2 FQNNGV. With V trimmed by 1 base and J by 7 bases, 9 bases remained unmatched. The CDR3 is made up of 15 amino acids. DNA for the CDR3: TGTGCCAGCAGCTTAGCTTCTCCAGGGGGTAATGAAGCTTTCTTT. It yields the protein CASSLASPGGNEAFF.

The chain carries TRBV20-1 and TRBJ1-1; D perhaps matches TRBD1 (5 bases). Trimming removed 7 bases from V and 3 bases from J, with 12 bases in between. The CDR3 runs to 12 residues. Per the germline V gene, CDR1 is DFQATT and CDR2 is SNEGSKA (reference sequence). The CDR3 region is CSVIVGDTEAFF. Written as DNA, the CDR3 is TGCAGTGTCATCGTAGGGGACACTGAAGCTTTCTTT.

At least ten counts were recorded for this clonotype. V gene TRBV12-3 or TRBV12-4 combines with J gene TRBJ1-2; 8 nucleotides match TRBD1. There are 13 residues in the CDR3. The J segment lost 7 bases and the V segment lost 6 bases, leaving 7 bases of the junction unmatched. The CDR3 DNA reads TGTGCCAGCAGAGGCAGGGGGCTGATTGGCTACACCTTC. It codes for CASRGRGLIGYTF.

This clonotype was seen many times. V is TRBV5-1 and J is TRBJ2-3; 7 bases line up with TRBD1. The CDR3 extends over 15 amino acids. After removal of 0 bases from V and 3 bases from J, the junction contained 4 bases not matched to a gene. Germline CDR1 and CDR2: SGHRS and YFSETQ. The CDR3, as DNA: TGCGCCAGCAGCTTGGGGGACAGAGCAACAGATACGCAGTATTTT. Translation gives CASSLGDRATDTQYF.

This sequence joins TRBV6-5 and TRBJ1-1; D is unresolved. Germline values: CDR1 MNHEY, CDR2 SVGAGI. The CDR3 contains 13 residues. V was shortened by 6 bases and J by 0 bases, with 8 bases between the two germline ends. The CDR3 reads CASREMMNTEAFF. DNA for the CDR3: TGTGCCAGCAGGGAAATGATGAACACTGAAGCTTTCTTT.

The genes are TRBV6-6 and TRBJ1-1, with TRBD1 as a possible D gene (6 bases). The germline CDR1 and CDR2 sequences are MNHNY and SVGAGI (reference sequence). V lost 2 bases and J 3 bases, leaving 10 bases between the germline ends. This CDR3 is 14 amino acids long. The CDR3 DNA is TGTGCCAGCAGTTACACGGCAGGGGACACTGAAGCTTTCTTT. Translated: CASSYTAGDTEAFF.

This rearrangement joins TRBV12-3 or TRBV12-4 to TRBJ2-3; 11 nucleotides match TRBD2. There are 18 residues in the CDR3. V shed 2 bases, J shed 1 base, and the junction held 8 bases outside the gene matches. The CDR3 spells CASSLRTSGFARTDTQYF. The CDR3 coding sequence is TGTGCCAGCAGTTTACGGACTAGCGGGTTCGCACGCACAGATACGCAGTATTTT.

There are a few counts of this clonotype. CDR3 region: CASSPQGDEQYF. CDR3 nucleotide sequence: TGTGCCAGCAGCCCCCAGGGCGACGAGCAGTACTTC. This chain uses TRBV3-1 with TRBJ2-7, with TRBD1 as a possible D gene (5 bases). V was shortened by 4 bases and J by 5 bases, with 9 bases between the two germline ends. CDR3 length: 12 amino acids. Germline CDR1 is LGHDT and CDR2 is YNNKEL (reference sequence).

In this sample, this clonotype turned up a few times. The CDR3 DNA reads as TGTGCCAGCAGTTACAATTCAGGGACAGCTAACTATGGCTACACCTTC. Encoded protein: CASSYNSGTANYGYTF. The chain joins TRBV6-6 to TRBJ1-2; 7 bases match TRBD1. The CDR3 length is 16 residues. Germline-derived CDR1 and CDR2 are MNHNY and SVGAGI (reference sequence). Unmatched junction bases numbered 6, after V lost 2 bases and J lost 0 bases.

This clonotype occurred many times. The chain couples TRBV3-1 to TRBJ2-1; D is uncertain. Germline loops: CDR1 LGHDT, CDR2 YNNKEL (reference sequence). CDR3 length: 15 residues. The germline V and J ends were trimmed by 1 base and 0 bases, with 7 bases remaining between them. Here the CDR3 DNA reads TGTGCCAGCAGCCAAGTGTCTGGCTCCTACAATGAGCAGTTCTTC. This translates into CASSQVSGSYNEQFF.

This clonotype was detected a few times. CDR3 region: CASSSGTGGEQYF. The CDR3 region has the DNA TGTGCCAGCAGCTCCGGGACAGGGGGCGAGCAGTACTTC. The chain carries TRBV7-6 and TRBJ2-7; 11 bases line up with TRBD1. The length of the CDR3 is 13 residues. Germline V gives CDR1 SGHVS, CDR2 FNYEAQ. V shed 4 bases and J 6 bases; nucleotides not matched to a gene: 2.

This clonotype was detected ten times or more. The rearrangement uses TRBV4-3 and TRBJ1-2; D is uncertain. Per the germline V gene, CDR1 is LGHNA and CDR2 is YSLEER. The V and J ends lost 0 bases and 4 bases respectively, with 9 bases between them. The CDR3 runs to 14 residues. The CDR3 here is CASSQDMGPYGYTF. The CDR3 region has the DNA TGCGCCAGCAGCCAAGACATGGGCCCCTATGGCTACACCTTC.

This sequence joins TRBV18 and TRBJ2-3, with 10 bases aligning to TRBD2. CDR1 and CDR2 (germline): KGHSH, LQKENI. V was clipped by 6 bases and J by 0 bases; unmatched bases: 15. CDR3 length: 19 residues. The CDR3 sequence is CASSGSGGRTRSSTDTQYF. In DNA, the CDR3 is TGTGCCAGCTCCGGTAGCGGGGGGCGCACCCGATCTAGCACAGATACGCAGTATTTT.

This clonotype was seen ten or more times. The chain is built from TRBV28 and TRBJ2-7; D is possibly TRBD1 (6 bases). Germline-derived CDR1 and CDR2 are MDHEN and SYDVKM. The CDR3 covers 14 residues. V lost 7 bases to trimming and J lost 0 bases, with 13 bases between them. The CDR3 is CASTWTAASYEQYF. The CDR3 DNA sequence: TGTGCCAGCACCTGGACAGCTGCCTCCTACGAGCAGTACTTC.

This clonotype was picked up a small number of times. CDR3 DNA sequence: TGTGCCATCAGTGGGCCTCCGGGACAGGGGGCAGAGGGGGGAACTGAAGCTTTCTTT. It translates to CAISGPPGQGAEGGTEAFF. The rearrangement uses TRBV10-3 and TRBJ1-1; 12 bases align to TRBD1. With V trimmed by 4 bases and J by 5 bases, 17 bases remained unmatched. CDR3 length: 19 amino acids. CDR1 ENHRY and CDR2 SYGVKD come from the germline V gene.

This clonotype was detected many times. The CDR3 DNA sequence: TGTGCCAGCAGTTTCGACAGGGCCGGGGAGCTGTTTTTT. Translation: CASSFDRAGELFF. This chain connects TRBV6-5 to TRBJ2-2; 7 bases are shared with TRBD1. This CDR3 comprises 13 residues. V lost 4 bases and J lost 6; bases outside the gene matches: 2. Per the germline V gene, CDR1 is MNHEY and CDR2 is SVGAGI.

This clonotype occurred a few times. The chain links TRBV7-3 to TRBJ2-5; 7 bases are a match to TRBD1. V shed 5 bases and J 5 bases; nucleotides not matched to a gene: 5. Per the germline V gene, CDR1 is SGHTA and CDR2 is FQGTGA. The CDR3 runs 13 residues. In DNA, the CDR3 is TGTGCCAGCAGCACGACAGGGCTCGAGACCCAGTACTTC. Protein sequence: CASSTTGLETQYF.

V gene TRBV4-2 combines with J gene TRBJ1-2; TRBD1 agrees at 7 bases. The CDR3 is 15 amino acids. Germline CDR1 is LGHNA and CDR2 is YNFKEQ. J was trimmed by 1 base and V by 4 bases; bases with no gene match: 6. Written as DNA, the CDR3 is TGTGCCAGCAGCCCCGACAGGGAAGGTAACTATGGCTACACCTTC. Protein sequence: CASSPDREGNYGYTF.

In this sample, this clonotype turned up many times. The V and J genes are TRBV29-1 and TRBJ1-1; 7 bases align to TRBD1. V was pared by 6 bases and J by 1 base, with 8 bases of the junction left unmatched. The CDR3 extends over 14 amino acids. Looked up from germline, CDR1 is SQVTM and CDR2 is ANQGSEA. CDR3 in DNA: TGCAGCGTCACCCCGGGACAGCGGAACACTGAAGCTTTCTTT. Translated: CSVTPGQRNTEAFF.

This clonotype was picked up a small number of times. The chain carries TRBV7-2 and TRBJ1-4; 8 nucleotides match TRBD1. J gave up 7 bases and V 6 bases, and 4 bases lay outside the gene matches. This CDR3 comprises 13 residues. Germline V gene sequence: CDR1 SGHTA, CDR2 FQGNSA. CDR3 sequence: CASSQGASEKLFF. The CDR3 region has the DNA TGTGCCAGCAGTCAGGGGGCAAGTGAAAAACTGTTTTTT.